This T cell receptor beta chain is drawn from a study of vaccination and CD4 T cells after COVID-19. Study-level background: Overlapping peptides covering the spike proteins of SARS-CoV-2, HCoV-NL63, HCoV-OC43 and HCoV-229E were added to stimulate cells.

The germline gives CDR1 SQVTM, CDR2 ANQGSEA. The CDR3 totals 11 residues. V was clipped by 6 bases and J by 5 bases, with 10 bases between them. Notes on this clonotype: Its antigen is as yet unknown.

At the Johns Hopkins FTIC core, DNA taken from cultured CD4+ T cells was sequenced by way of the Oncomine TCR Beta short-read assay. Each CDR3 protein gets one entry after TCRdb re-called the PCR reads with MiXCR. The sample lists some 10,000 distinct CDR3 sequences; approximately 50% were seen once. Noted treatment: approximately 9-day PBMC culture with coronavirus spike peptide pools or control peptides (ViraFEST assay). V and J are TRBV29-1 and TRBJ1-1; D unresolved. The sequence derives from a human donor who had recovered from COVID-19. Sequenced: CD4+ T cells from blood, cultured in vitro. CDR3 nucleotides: TGCAGCGTAAGTTGGAGGACTGAAGCTTTCTTT. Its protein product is CSVSWRTEAFF.